Listed here are 28 T cell receptor beta chains from one sample, sequenced in a study of blood T cell repertoires in COVID-19. Data came from immunoSEQ multiplex PCR; TCRdb stores just in-frame clones and leaves some out. The sample includes 250,000 to 350,000 clones, approximately 90% seen only once; the top ten take approximately 0.84%. The sample comprised peripheral blood. The receptors were gathered from a man aged 30-40 years with acute or convalescent COVID-19.

The genes are TRBV7-6 and TRBJ2-7; 7 bases agree with TRBD1. The germline V gene has CDR1 SGHVS and CDR2 FNYEAQ. The CDR3 loop spans 13 amino acids. J was trimmed by 4 bases and V by 3 bases; bases with no gene match: 3. The CDR3 coding sequence is TGTGCCAGCAGCTTCGGGACAGATTACGAGCAGTACTTC. It encodes CASSFGTDYEQYF.

The rearrangement joins TRBV15 to TRBJ1-3, with D possibly matching TRBD1 (5 bases). V lost 0 bases and J 2 bases, leaving 8 bases between the germline ends. Germline CDR1 reads LNHNV; CDR2 reads YYDKDF (reference sequence). The CDR3 loop spans 15 amino acids. The CDR3, as DNA: TGTGCCACCAGCAGAGATGCAGGGCCTGGAAACACCATATATTTT. As protein: CATSRDAGPGNTIYF.

The rearrangement links TRBV28 to TRBJ1-3; D ambiguous. The CDR3 loop spans 12 amino acids. Looked up from germline, CDR1 is MDHEN and CDR2 is SYDVKM. V shed 6 bases and J shed 2 bases, with 5 bases lying between them. CDR3 in DNA: TGTGCCAGCAGCATAGCTGGAAACACCATATATTTT. Residues: CASSIAGNTIYF. Full variable domain (remainder filled in from reference TRBV28 and TRBJ1-3): DVKVTQSSRYLVKRTGEKVFLECVQDMDHENMFWYRQDPGLGLRLIYFSYDVKMKEKGDIPEGYSVSREKKERFSLILESASTNQTSMYLCASSIAGNTIYFGEGSWLTVV.

This chain joins TRBV7-3 and TRBJ1-4; D gene unclear. The ends were cut back, 5 bases at V and 2 bases at J, with 15 bases in the middle. The CDR3 extends over 16 amino acids. Germline V gene lookup returns CDR1 SGHTA and CDR2 FQGTGA. The CDR3 DNA reads TGTGCCAGCAGCCTATCAGGCCCTGGCACTAATGAAAAACTGTTTTTT. Translated: CASSLSGPGTNEKLFF.

The CDR3 DNA is TGCGCCAGCAGTATACAGGGGGTGAGCTCCTACAATGAGCAGTTCTTC. As protein: CASSIQGVSSYNEQFF. The chain carries TRBV5-1 and TRBJ2-1, with 8 positions matching TRBD1. This CDR3 contains 16 residues. Germline loops: CDR1 SGHRS, CDR2 YFSETQ. V shed 5 bases, J shed 0 bases, and the junction held 7 bases outside the gene matches. Together with reference TRBV5-1 and TRBJ2-1, the CDR3 gives the full variable domain: KAGVTQTPRYLIKTRGQQVTLSCSPISGHRSVSWYQQTPGQGLQFLFEYFSETQRNKGNFPGRFSGRQFSNSRSEMNVSTLELGDSALYLCASSIQGVSSYNEQFFGPGTRLTVL.

The genes are TRBV28 and TRBJ1-1; D might be TRBD1 (5 bases). The germline V gene encodes CDR1 MDHEN and CDR2 SYDVKM. The CDR3 has 12 amino acids. V shed 3 bases and J shed 11 bases, with 13 bases lying between them. CDR3 sequence: CASSFQGLMAFF. The CDR3 coding sequence is TGTGCCAGCAGTTTTCAGGGTCTTATGGCTTTCTTT.

In this sample, this clone turned up once. This chain joins TRBV2 and TRBJ1-2, with a weak D call TRBD1 (5 bases). The germline V gene has CDR1 SNHLY and CDR2 FYNNEI. Trimming pared 5 bases from V and 0 bases from J, leaving 13 bases between. The CDR3 runs 15 residues. The CDR3 sequence is CASSLQDLPNYGYTF. CDR3 coding DNA: TGTGCCAGCAGTTTACAGGACCTCCCTAACTATGGCTACACCTTC.

The gene calls are TRBV7-2 and TRBJ2-5, with a possible D match to TRBD2 (5 bases). The CDR3 runs 15 residues. Trimming removed 1 base at V and 3 bases at J, with 12 bases between. Per the germline V gene, CDR1 is SGHTA and CDR2 is FQGNSA. The CDR3 bases are TGTGCCAGCAGCTTAGAAAGCGGCAGAAAAGAGACCCAGTACTTC. This translates into CASSLESGRKETQYF.

The chain recombines TRBV28 with TRBJ1-1; the match to TRBD1 covers 10 bases. CDR3 length: 13 residues. Germline values: CDR1 MDHEN, CDR2 SYDVKM. With 8 bases clipped from V and 7 bases from J, the junction kept 7 bases outside the gene matches. The CDR3 nucleotides read TGTGCCAGCGGGACAGGGGTTCACGGTGAAGCTTTCTTT. This gives the protein CASGTGVHGEAFF.

The CDR3 reads CASTWTGGGTDTQYF. The DNA of the CDR3 is TGTGCCAGCACCTGGACAGGGGGAGGGACAGATACGCAGTATTTT. The rearrangement joins TRBV6-6 to TRBJ2-3, with 10 positions matching TRBD1. V trimming: 7 bases; J trimming: 3 bases; junction bases outside the gene matches: 7. Looked up from germline, CDR1 is MNHNY and CDR2 is SVGAGI (reference sequence). The CDR3 consists of 15 residues.

The V gene is TRBV9, the J gene TRBJ2-3; 10 nucleotides line up with TRBD2. The ends lost 2 bases at V and 5 bases at J; junction bases unmatched: 8. Germline V CDR1 and CDR2: SGDLS, YYNGEE. There are 16 residues in the CDR3. The CDR3 here is CASSVRTSGGGDTQYF. The CDR3 bases are TGTGCCAGCAGCGTTAGGACTAGCGGAGGGGGAGATACGCAGTATTTT. The full variable domain, completed using reference TRBV9 and TRBJ2-3, is DSGVTQTPKHLITATGQRVTLRCSPRSGDLSVYWYQQSLDQGLQFLIQYYNGEERAKGNILERFSAQQFPDLHSELNLSSLELGDSALYFCASSVRTSGGGDTQYFGPGTRLTVL.

The CDR3 protein is CASSGTGTDFEKLFF. CDR3 nucleotides: TGTGCCAGCAGCGGGACCGGGACAGACTTTGAAAAACTGTTTTTT. The chain carries TRBV7-9 and TRBJ1-4; TRBD1 matches at 7 bases. The CDR3 has 15 residues. V trimming: 5 bases; J trimming: 7 bases; junction bases outside the gene matches: 10. Germline V gene lookup returns CDR1 SEHNR and CDR2 FQNEAQ (reference sequence). Full variable domain (remainder filled in from reference TRBV7-9 and TRBJ1-4): DTGVSQNPRHKITKRGQNVTFRCDPISEHNRLYWYRQTLGQGPEFLTYFQNEAQLEKSRLLSDRFSAERPKGSFSTLEIQRTEQGDSAMYLCASSGTGTDFEKLFFGSGTQLSVL.

This rearrangement joins TRBV28 to TRBJ2-7; the match to TRBD2 covers 7 bases. Germline CDR1 is MDHEN and CDR2 is SYDVKM. V lost 5 bases and J lost 2; bases outside the gene matches: 15. The CDR3 covers 17 residues. The chain's CDR3 is CASSPRLGRPPPYEQYF. CDR3 DNA: TGTGCCAGCAGTCCGAGACTCGGGAGGCCCCCCCCCTACGAGCAGTACTTC.

This sequence joins TRBV30 and TRBJ1-2, with 9 positions matching TRBD1. The CDR3 is made up of 13 amino acids. Trimming removed 8 bases from V and 6 bases from J; junction bases left unmatched: 10. The germline CDR1 and CDR2 sequences are GTSNPN and SVGIG (reference sequence). CDR3 DNA sequence: TGTGCCGGTTGGACAGGGGATCGGGATGGCTACACCTTC. It codes for CAGWTGDRDGYTF. Full variable domain (remainder filled in from reference TRBV30 and TRBJ1-2): SQTIHQWPATLVQPVGSPLSLECTVEGTSNPNLYWYRQAAGRGLQLLFYSVGIGQISSEVPQNLSASRPQDRQFILSSKKLLLSDSGFYLCAGWTGDRDGYTFGSGTRLTVV.

The J gene is TRBJ1-6, the V gene TRBV7-9; 10 nucleotides align to TRBD1. The CDR3 sequence is 17 residues long. Germline values: CDR1 SEHNR, CDR2 FQNEAQ (reference sequence). Trimming took 5 bases from V and 11 from J; bases not matched to a gene: 15. The CDR3 region has the DNA TGTGCCAGCAGCCAAAACCCCGGGACAGGGGTAAATGCACCCCTCCACTTT. Protein product: CASSQNPGTGVNAPLHF.

The gene calls are TRBV5-4 and TRBJ2-5; 10 bases line up with TRBD1. Germline values: CDR1 SGHNT, CDR2 YYREEE (reference sequence). The V segment lost 4 bases and the J segment 4 bases; nucleotides outside the gene matches: 7. The CDR3 covers 15 residues. CDR3 nucleotide sequence: TGTGCCAGCAGCCCACGACAGGGGGCCGGAGAGACCCAGTACTTC. Translation: CASSPRQGAGETQYF.

This chain connects TRBV27 to TRBJ2-4; 14 positions agree with TRBD2. J gave up 6 bases and V 7 bases, and 5 bases lay outside the gene matches. Germline-derived CDR1 and CDR2 are MNHEY and SMNVEV (reference sequence). This CDR3 has 15 residues. CDR3 sequence (DNA): TGTGCCAGCACTTCAGGACTAGCGGGGGGAAACATTCAGTACTTC. It is translated as CASTSGLAGGNIQYF.

This chain uses TRBV27 with TRBJ2-5; perhaps TRBD1 as D (5 bases). The germline gives CDR1 MNHEY, CDR2 SMNVEV (reference sequence). With 5 bases removed from V and 2 bases from J, the gap between germline ends came to 12 bases. This CDR3 spans 14 amino acids. The CDR3 loop is CASSRVGPQETQYF. The DNA for the CDR3 is TGTGCCAGCAGTCGGGTGGGGCCGCAAGAGACCCAGTACTTC.

This chain joins TRBV20-1 and TRBJ2-5; 7 positions agree with TRBD2. Germline CDR1 is DFQATT and CDR2 is SNEGSKA (reference sequence). With 3 bases clipped from V and 7 bases from J, the junction kept 8 bases outside the gene matches. This CDR3 is built from 13 residues. The CDR3 loop is CSASLQRDGTQYF. CDR3 sequence (DNA): TGCAGTGCTAGTCTCCAGCGGGATGGGACCCAGTACTTC.

The V call is TRBV19, the J call TRBJ2-5, with D perhaps TRBD1 (6 bases). CDR1 is LNHDA and CDR2 is SQIVND in the germline V gene (reference sequence). V was trimmed by 4 bases and J by 2 bases, leaving 14 bases between them. CDR3 length: 15 residues. Here the CDR3 reads CASSRFGQTQETQYF. The CDR3 nucleotides read TGTGCCAGTAGTAGGTTCGGACAGACGCAAGAGACCCAGTACTTC.

V usage is TRBV4-2 and J usage is TRBJ1-4; tentative D call: TRBD1 (6 bases). V lost 6 bases, J lost 1 base, and 9 bases lay in between. CDR1 is LGHNA, CDR2 YNFKEQ, per germline. The CDR3 has 14 residues. The CDR3 reads CASRQGITNEKLFF. The DNA for the CDR3 is TGTGCCAGCAGGCAGGGGATAACTAATGAAAAACTGTTTTTT.

The sample holds a few counts of this clone. The germline gene is not matched at one end of the junction; a read error may be the cause. The rearrangement joins TRBV5-1 to TRBJ2-7; D unclear. Germline V lookup: CDR1 SGHRS, CDR2 YFSETQ. The CDR3 spans 10 residues. The CDR3 DNA sequence: TGCGCCAGCAGCTCCAACGAGCAGTACTTC. It yields the protein CASSSNEQYF.

This chain connects TRBV10-3 to TRBJ2-3; TRBD2 aligns across 7 bases. The germline CDR1 and CDR2 sequences are ENHRY and SYGVKD. The V gene end was trimmed by 3 bases and the J gene end by 4 bases; junction bases not matched to a gene: 10. CDR3 size: 16 residues. CDR3 sequence (DNA): TGTGCCATCAGTGAATTAACCAGCGGGATCGCAGATACGCAGTATTTT. Protein sequence: CAISELTSGIADTQYF.

V and J are TRBV5-1 and TRBJ2-6; D is undetermined. From germline, CDR1 is SGHRS and CDR2 YFSETQ. V lost 1 base and J lost 2, with 7 bases in between. The CDR3 contains 15 residues. CDR3 in DNA: TGCGCCAGCAGCTTGTTCTTAACTGGGGCCAACGTCCTGACTTTC. Its translation is CASSLFLTGANVLTF.

The chain couples TRBV24-1 to TRBJ2-7; 10 positions match TRBD2. Germline trimming cut 6 bases from V and 10 bases from J; bases unmatched to any gene: 8. CDR1 and CDR2 from the germline V gene are KGHDR and SFDVKD. The CDR3 runs to 13 residues. The CDR3 bases are TGTGCCACCAGTCAGGCTAGCGGGAGCCCTCAGTACTTC. Translating it yields CATSQASGSPQYF.

The chain links TRBV5-1 to TRBJ2-1; TRBD1 aligns across 7 bases. J lost 7 bases, V lost 0 bases, and 7 bases had no gene match. This CDR3 contains 15 residues. Germline V gene lookup returns CDR1 SGHRS and CDR2 YFSETQ. The CDR3 coding sequence is TGCGCCAGCAGCTTGGATTTACAGGGGTTGAATGAGCAGTTCTTC. It codes for CASSLDLQGLNEQFF.

CDR3 bases: TGTGCCAGCTCCTTTCTCCGAGATACGCAGTATTTT. The encoded protein is CASSFLRDTQYF. This rearrangement joins TRBV12-3 or TRBV12-4 to TRBJ2-3; D not resolved. Trimming left V 8 bases short and J 5 bases short, with 11 bases between. This CDR3 is 12 amino acids long.

The chain recombines TRBV6-6 with TRBJ2-7; maybe TRBD2 (5 bases). Trimming left V 5 bases short and J 2 bases short, with 13 bases between. CDR3 length equals 14 residues. Looked up from germline, CDR1 is MNHNY and CDR2 is SVGAGI (reference sequence). The CDR3 loop reads CASSLLRATYEQYF. For the CDR3, the DNA is TGTGCCAGCAGTCTCTTGCGGGCGACCTACGAGCAGTACTTC.